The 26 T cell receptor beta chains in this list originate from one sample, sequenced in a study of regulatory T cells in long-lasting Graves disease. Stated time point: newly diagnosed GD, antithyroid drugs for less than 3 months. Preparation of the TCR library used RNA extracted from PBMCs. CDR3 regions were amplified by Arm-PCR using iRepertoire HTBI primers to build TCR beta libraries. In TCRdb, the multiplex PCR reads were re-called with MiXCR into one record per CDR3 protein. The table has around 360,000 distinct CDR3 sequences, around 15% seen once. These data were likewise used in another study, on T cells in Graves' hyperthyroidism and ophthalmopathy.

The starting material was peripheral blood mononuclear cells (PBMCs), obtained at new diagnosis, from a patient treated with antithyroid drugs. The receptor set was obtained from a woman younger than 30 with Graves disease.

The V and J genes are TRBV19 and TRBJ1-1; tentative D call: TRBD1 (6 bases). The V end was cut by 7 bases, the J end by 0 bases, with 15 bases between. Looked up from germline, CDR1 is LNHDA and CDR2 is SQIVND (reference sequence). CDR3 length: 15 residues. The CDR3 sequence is CASTDRGLLNTEAFF. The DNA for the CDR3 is TGTGCCAGTACCGATAGGGGGTTGTTGAACACTGAAGCTTTCTTT.

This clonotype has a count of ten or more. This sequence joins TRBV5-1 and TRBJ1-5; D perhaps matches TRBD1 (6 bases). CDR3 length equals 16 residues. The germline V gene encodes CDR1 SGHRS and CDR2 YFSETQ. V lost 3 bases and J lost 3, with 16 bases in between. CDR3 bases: TGCGCCAGCAGCTCGGGGGCGGGGGGCGACAATCAGCCCCAGCATTTT. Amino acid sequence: CASSSGAGGDNQPQHF.

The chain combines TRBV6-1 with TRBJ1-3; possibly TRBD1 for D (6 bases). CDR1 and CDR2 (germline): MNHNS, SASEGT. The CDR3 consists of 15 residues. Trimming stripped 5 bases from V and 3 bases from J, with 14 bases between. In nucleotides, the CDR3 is TGTGCCAGCAGTACGTACAGGGAAAGTGGAAACACCATATATTTT. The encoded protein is CASSTYRESGNTIYF.

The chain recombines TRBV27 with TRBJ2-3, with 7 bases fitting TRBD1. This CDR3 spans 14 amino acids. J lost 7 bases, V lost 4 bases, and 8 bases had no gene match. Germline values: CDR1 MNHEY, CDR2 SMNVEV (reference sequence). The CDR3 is CASSSGTVANTQYF. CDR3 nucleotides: TGTGCCAGCAGTTCCGGGACAGTGGCCAATACGCAGTATTTT.

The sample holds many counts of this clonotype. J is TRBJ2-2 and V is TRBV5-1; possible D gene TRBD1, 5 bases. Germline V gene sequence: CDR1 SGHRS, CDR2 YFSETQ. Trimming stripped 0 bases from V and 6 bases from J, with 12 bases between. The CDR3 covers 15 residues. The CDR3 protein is CASSLVSGNPGELFF. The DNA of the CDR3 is TGCGCCAGCAGCTTGGTATCAGGGAATCCCGGGGAGCTGTTTTTT.

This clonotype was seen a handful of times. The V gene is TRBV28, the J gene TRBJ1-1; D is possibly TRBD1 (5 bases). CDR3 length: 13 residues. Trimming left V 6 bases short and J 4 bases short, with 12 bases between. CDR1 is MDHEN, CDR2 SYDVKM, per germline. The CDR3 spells CASRGGEGTEAFF. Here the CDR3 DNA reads TGTGCCAGCAGGGGGGGGGAGGGCACTGAAGCTTTCTTT.

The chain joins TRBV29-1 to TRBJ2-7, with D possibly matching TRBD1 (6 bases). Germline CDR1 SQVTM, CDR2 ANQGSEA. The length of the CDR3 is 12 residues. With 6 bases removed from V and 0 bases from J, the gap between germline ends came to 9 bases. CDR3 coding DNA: TGCAGCGTCGGGACACTCTCCTACGAGCAGTACTTC. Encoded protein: CSVGTLSYEQYF.

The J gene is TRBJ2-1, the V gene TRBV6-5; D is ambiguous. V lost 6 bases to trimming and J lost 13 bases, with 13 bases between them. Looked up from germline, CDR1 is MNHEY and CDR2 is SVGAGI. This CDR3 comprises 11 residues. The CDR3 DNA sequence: TGTGCCAGCAGCTACCTATTGGCACAGTTCTTC. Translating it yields CASSYLLAQFF.

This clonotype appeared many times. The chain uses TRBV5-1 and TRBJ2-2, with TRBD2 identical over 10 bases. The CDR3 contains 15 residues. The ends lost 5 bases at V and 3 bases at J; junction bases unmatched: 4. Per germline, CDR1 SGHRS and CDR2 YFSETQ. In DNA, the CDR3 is TGCGCCAGCAGAAGGCTAGCGGGGGACACCGGGGAGCTGTTTTTT. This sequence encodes CASRRLAGDTGELFF. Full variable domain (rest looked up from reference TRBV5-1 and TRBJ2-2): KAGVTQTPRYLIKTRGQQVTLSCSPISGHRSVSWYQQTPGQGLQFLFEYFSETQRNKGNFPGRFSGRQFSNSRSEMNVSTLELGDSALYLCASRRLAGDTGELFFGEGSRLTVL.

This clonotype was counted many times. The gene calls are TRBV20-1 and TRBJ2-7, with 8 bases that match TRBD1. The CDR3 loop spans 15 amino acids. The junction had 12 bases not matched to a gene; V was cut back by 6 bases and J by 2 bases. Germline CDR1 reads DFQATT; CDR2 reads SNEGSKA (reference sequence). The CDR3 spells CSAGGQGVPTYEQYF. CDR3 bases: TGCAGTGCCGGAGGACAGGGAGTACCCACCTACGAGCAGTACTTC.

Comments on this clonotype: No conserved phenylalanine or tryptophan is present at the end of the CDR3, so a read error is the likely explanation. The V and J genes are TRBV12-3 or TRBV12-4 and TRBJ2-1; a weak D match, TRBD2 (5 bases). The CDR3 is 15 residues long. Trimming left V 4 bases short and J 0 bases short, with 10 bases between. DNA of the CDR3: TGTGCCAGCAGTTGGTTGGGGAGCTCCTACAATGAGCAGTTCCTC. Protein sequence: CASSWLGSSYNEQFL.

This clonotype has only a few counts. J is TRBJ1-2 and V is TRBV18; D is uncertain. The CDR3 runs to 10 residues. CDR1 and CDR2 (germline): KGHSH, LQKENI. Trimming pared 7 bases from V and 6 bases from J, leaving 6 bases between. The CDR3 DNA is TGTGCCAGCTGGGGAAATGGCTACACCTTC. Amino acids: CASWGNGYTF.

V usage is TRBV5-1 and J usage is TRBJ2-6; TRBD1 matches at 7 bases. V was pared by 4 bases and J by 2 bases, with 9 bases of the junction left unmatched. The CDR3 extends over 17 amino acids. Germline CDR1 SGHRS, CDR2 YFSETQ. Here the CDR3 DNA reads TGCGCCAGCAGCGAGGGGGCCAGGGTGACTGGGGCCAACGTCCTGACTTTC. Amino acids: CASSEGARVTGANVLTF.

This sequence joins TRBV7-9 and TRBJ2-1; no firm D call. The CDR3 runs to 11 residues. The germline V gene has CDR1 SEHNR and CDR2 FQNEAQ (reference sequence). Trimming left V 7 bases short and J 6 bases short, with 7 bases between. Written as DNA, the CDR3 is TGTGCCAGCAACCCCGGCAATGAGCAGTTCTTC. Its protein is CASNPGNEQFF.

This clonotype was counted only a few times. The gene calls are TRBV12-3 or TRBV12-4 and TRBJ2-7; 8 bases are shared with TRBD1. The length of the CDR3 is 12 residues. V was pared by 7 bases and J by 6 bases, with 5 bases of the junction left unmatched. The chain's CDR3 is CASTLTGVEQYF. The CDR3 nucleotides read TGTGCCAGCACCCTGACAGGGGTCGAGCAGTACTTC.

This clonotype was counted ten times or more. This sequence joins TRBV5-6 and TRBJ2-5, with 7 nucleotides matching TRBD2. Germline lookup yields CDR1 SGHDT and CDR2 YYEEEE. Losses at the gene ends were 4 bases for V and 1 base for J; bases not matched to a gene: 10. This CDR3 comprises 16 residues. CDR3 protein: CASSPWGGGFQETQYF. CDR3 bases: TGTGCCAGCAGCCCATGGGGCGGGGGATTCCAAGAGACCCAGTACTTC. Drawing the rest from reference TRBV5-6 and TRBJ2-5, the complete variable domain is DAGVTQSPTHLIKTRGQQVTLRCSPKSGHDTVSWYQQALGQGPQFIFQYYEEEERQRGNFPDRFSGHQFPNYSSELNVNALLLGDSALYLCASSPWGGGFQETQYFGPGTRLLVL.

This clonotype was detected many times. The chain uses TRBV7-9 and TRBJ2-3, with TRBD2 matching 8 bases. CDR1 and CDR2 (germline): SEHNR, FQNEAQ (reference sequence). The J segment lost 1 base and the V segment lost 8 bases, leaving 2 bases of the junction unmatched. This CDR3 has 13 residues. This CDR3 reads CASRREGTDTQYF. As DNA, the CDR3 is TGTGCCAGCCGGCGGGAGGGCACAGATACGCAGTATTTT.

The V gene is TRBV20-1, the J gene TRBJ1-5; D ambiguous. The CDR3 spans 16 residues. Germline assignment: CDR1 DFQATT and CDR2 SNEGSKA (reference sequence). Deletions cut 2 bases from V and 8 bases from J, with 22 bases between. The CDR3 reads CSARSNRPGAIKPQHF. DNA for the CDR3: TGCAGTGCTAGATCCAACCGGCCCGGCGCAATCAAGCCCCAGCATTTT.

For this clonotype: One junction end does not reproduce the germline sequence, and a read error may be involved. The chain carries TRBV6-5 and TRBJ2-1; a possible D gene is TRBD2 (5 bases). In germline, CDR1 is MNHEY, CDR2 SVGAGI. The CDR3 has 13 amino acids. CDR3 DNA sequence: TGTGCCAGCAGTTACGGTCTGTTTGGGGAGCAGTCCTTC. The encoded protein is CASSYGLFGEQSF.

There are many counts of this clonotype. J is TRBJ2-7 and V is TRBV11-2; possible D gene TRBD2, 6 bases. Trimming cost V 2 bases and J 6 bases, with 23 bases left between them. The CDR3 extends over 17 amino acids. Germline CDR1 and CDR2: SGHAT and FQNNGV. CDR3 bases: TGTGCCAGCAGCTTAAGCCGGCTCTCGGAGGGAGGCACCGAGCAGTACTTC. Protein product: CASSLSRLSEGGTEQYF. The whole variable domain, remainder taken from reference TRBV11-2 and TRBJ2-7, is EAGVAQSPRYKIIEKRQSVAFWCNPISGHATLYWYQQILGQGPKLLIQFQNNGVVDDSQLPKDRFSAERLKGVDSTLKIQPAKLEDSAVYLCASSLSRLSEGGTEQYFGPGTRLTVT.

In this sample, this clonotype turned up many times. DNA of the CDR3: TGTGCCAGCAGCGGCGAGCGCACAGATACGCAGTATTTT. This translates into CASSGERTDTQYF. The chain uses TRBV11-1 and TRBJ2-3; no clear D gene. Trimming stripped 5 bases from V and 1 base from J, with 7 bases between. This CDR3 contains 13 residues. Looked up from germline, CDR1 is SGHAT and CDR2 is FQDESV (reference sequence).

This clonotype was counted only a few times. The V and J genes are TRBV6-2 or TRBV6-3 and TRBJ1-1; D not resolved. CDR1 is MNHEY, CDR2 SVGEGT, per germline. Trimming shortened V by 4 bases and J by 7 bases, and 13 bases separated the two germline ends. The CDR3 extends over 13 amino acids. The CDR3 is CASSFQRVNEAFF. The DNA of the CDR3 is TGTGCCAGCAGTTTTCAAAGAGTTAATGAAGCTTTCTTT.

In DNA form, the CDR3 reads TGCGCCAGCAGCCAAGATCCACGGGCAGGGGAGCAGTTCTTC. Residues: CASSQDPRAGEQFF. The chain combines TRBV4-1 with TRBJ2-1; the D gene is possibly TRBD1 (5 bases). V was clipped by 0 bases and J by 10 bases, with 13 bases between them. The length of the CDR3 is 14 residues. CDR1 and CDR2 (germline): MGHRA, YSYEKL.

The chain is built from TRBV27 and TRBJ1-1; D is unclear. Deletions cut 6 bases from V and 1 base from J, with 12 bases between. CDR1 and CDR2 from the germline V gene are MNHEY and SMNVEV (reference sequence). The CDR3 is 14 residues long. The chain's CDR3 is CASSFLRGNTEAFF. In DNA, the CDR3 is TGTGCCAGCAGCTTCTTACGGGGGAACACTGAAGCTTTCTTT.

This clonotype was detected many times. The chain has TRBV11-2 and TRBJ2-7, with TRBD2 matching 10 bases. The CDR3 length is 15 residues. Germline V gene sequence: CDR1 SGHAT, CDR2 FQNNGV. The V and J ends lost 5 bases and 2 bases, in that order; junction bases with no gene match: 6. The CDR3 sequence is CASSPRTSGPYEQYF. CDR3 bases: TGTGCCAGCAGCCCAAGGACTAGCGGCCCCTACGAGCAGTACTTC.

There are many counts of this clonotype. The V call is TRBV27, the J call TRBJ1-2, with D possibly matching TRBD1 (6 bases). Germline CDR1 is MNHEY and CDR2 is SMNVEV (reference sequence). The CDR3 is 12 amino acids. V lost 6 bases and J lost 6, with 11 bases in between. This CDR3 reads CASRQGSDGYTF. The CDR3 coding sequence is TGTGCCAGCAGACAGGGATCGGATGGCTACACCTTC.